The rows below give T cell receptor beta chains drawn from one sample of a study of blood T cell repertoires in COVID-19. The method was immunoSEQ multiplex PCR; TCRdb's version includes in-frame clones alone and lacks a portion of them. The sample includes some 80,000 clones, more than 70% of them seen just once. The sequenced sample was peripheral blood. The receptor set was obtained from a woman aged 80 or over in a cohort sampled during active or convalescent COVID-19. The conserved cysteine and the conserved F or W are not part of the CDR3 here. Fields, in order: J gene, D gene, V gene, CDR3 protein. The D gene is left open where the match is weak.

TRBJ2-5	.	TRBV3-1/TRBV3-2	ASTPRGQETQY
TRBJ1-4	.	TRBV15	ATSRGRVEKLF
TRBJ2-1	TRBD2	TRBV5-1	ASSLGSGRYNEQF
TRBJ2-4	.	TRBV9	ASSVSSAPLNIQY
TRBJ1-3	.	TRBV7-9	ASSRTVSGNTIY
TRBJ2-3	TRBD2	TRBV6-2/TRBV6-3	ASSPRTSGTDTQY
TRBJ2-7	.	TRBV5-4	ASSSGQFYEQY
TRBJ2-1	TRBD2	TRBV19	ASKGGGSRYNEQF
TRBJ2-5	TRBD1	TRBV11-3	ASGPRLGQGAGETQY
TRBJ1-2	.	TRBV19	ASSTLLGGFGYT
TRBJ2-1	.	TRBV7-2	ASSLAYRVYNEQF
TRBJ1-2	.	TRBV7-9	ASTTSGRANYGYT
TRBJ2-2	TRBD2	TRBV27	ASSLSSGGSFTGELF
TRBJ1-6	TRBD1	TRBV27	ASSQGTGVNSPLH
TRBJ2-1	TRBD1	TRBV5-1	ASSLPTGDYNEQF
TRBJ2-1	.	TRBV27	ASSSYDLRSYNEQF
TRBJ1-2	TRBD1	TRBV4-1	ASSPDMTGGDYGYT
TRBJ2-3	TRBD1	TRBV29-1	SAGTGNTDTQY
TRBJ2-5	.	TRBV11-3	ASSNREGTQY
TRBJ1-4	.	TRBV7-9	ASSQVRNEKLF
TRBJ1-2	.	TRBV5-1	ASSPGQIEEDGYT
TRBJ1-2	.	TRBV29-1	SVDGQGYNYGYT
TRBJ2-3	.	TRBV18	ASSTTSTDTQY
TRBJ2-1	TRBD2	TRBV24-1	ATSALAGNLNEQF
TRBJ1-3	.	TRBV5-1	ASSLDAVGSGNTIY
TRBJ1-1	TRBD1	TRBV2	ASRGGGRGPGTEAF
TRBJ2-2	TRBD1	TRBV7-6	ASSPYDRGTTGELF
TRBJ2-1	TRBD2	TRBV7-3	ASSPGLAGLNEQF
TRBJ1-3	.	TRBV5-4	ASSLGPQGNSGNTIY
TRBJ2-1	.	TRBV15	ATSILAVMGNEQF
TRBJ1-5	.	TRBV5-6	ASSAAGAGNQPQH
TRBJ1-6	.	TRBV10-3	AISEQDNSPLH
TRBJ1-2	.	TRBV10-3	AISLDRNTNYGYT
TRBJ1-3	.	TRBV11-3	ASSSWAPSGNTIY
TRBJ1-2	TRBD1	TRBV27	ASSPGQGIGYT
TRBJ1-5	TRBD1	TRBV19	ASSIGQGFVGSQPQH
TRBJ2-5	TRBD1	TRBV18	ASSVGGKETQY
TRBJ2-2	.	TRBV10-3	AVQGSSNTGELF
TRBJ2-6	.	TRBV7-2	ASSLNPEGAGANVLT
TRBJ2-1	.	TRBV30	AWSVIASSNEQF
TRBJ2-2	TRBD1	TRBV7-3	ASSLDRGTGELF
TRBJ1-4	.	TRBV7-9	ASSLGQANEKLF
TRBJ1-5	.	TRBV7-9	ASSLEGAGYQPQH